This T cell receptor beta chain derives from a study of blood T cell repertoires in COVID-19. Profiled with immunoSEQ multiplex PCR; TCRdb holds only in-frame clones, not every one. Among about 61,000 clones listed, about 77% were seen once. The CDR3 covers 15 residues. V gave up 6 bases and J gave up 0 bases, with 13 bases separating them. From germline, CDR1 is SGHTA and CDR2 FQGTGA. The sequenced sample consisted of peripheral blood. V is TRBV7-3 and J is TRBJ2-3, with D possibly matching TRBD2 (6 bases). This TCR derives from a man aged 80 or over with active or convalescent COVID-19. The CDR3 protein is CASRYSGTSTDTQYF. The CDR3 DNA reads TGTGCCAGCAGGTATAGCGGAACTAGCACAGATACGCAGTATTTT.